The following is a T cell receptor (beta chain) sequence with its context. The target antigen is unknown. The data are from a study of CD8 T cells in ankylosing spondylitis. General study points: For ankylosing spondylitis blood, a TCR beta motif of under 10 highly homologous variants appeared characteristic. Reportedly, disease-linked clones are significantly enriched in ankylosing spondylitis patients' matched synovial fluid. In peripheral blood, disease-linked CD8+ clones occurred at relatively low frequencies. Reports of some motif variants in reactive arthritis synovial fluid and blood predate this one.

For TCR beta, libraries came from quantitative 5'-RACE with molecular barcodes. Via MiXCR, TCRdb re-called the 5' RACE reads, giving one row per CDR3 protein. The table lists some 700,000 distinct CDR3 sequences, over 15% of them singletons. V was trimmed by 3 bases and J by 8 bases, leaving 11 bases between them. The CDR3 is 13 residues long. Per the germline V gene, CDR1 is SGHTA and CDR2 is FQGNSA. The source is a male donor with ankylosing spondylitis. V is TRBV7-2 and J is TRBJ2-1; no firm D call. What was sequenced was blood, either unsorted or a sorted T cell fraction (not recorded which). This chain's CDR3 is CASSFSIRHEQFF. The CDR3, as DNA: TGTGCCAGCAGCTTCTCCATACGCCATGAGCAGTTCTTC.